This T cell receptor (beta chain) was found in a study of patients and donors after allogeneic stem cell transplantation. There are 17 residues in the CDR3. Germline CDR1 MGHDK, CDR2 SYGVNS. V lost 0 bases to trimming and J lost 2 bases; unmatched junction nucleotides: 7. A single record per CDR3 protein comes from TCRdb applying MiXCR to the RT-PCR reads. The sample records 150,000 to 200,000 distinct CDR3 sequences, approximately 30% being singletons. This chain joins TRBV25-1 and TRBJ2-3, with TRBD1 identical over 8 bases. This sequence was found in a human donor who was either an allogeneic HSCT recipient or a stem cell or donor lymphocyte infusion donor (not recorded which). It is not recorded whose cells these are; they may come from a transplant donor. The sequenced sample was blood, either unsorted or a sorted T cell fraction (not recorded which). The chain's CDR3 is CASSEYRDRPLTDTQYF. The CDR3 DNA is TGTGCCAGCAGTGAATATCGGGACAGGCCTCTCACAGATACGCAGTATTTT.